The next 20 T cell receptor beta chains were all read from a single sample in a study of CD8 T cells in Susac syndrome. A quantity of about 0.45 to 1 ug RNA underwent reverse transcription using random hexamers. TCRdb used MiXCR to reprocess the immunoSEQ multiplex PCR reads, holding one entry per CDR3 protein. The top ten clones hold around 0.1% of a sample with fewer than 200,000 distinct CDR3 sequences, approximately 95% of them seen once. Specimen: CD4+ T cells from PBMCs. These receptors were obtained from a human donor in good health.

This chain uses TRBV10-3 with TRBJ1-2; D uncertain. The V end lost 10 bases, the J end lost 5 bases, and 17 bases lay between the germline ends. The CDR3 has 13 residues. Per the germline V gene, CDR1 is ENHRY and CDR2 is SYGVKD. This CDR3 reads CASAPGPEYGYTF. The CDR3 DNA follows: TGTGCCAGCGCGCCGGGCCCAGAATATGGCTACACCTTC.

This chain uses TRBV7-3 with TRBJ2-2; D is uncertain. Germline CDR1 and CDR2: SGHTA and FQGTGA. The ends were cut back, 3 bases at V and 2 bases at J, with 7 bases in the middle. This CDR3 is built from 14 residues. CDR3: CASSLYRNTGELFF. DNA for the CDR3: TGTGCCAGCAGCTTGTACAGAAACACCGGGGAGCTGTTTTTT.

This CDR3 is CSAYVGSGAYGYTF. CDR3 nucleotides: TGCAGTGCCTACGTGGGAAGTGGGGCCTATGGCTACACCTTC. This chain links TRBV20-1 with TRBJ1-2, with a possible D match to TRBD1 (5 bases). Germline V gene sequence: CDR1 DFQATT, CDR2 SNEGSKA (reference sequence). The CDR3 runs to 14 residues. V gave up 6 bases and J gave up 4 bases, with 18 bases separating them.

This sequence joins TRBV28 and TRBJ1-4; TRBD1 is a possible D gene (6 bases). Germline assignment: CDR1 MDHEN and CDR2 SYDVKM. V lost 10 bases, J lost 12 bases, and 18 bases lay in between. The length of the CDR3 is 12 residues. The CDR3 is CATSRGPFELFF. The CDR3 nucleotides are TGTGCCACCTCCAGGGGACCCTTCGAACTGTTTTTT.

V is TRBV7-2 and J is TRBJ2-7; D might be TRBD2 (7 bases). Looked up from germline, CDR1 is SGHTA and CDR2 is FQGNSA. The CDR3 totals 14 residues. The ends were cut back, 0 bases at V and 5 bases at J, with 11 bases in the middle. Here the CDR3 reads CASSLAAGANEQYF. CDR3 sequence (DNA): TGTGCCAGCAGCTTAGCGGCGGGGGCCAACGAGCAGTACTTC.

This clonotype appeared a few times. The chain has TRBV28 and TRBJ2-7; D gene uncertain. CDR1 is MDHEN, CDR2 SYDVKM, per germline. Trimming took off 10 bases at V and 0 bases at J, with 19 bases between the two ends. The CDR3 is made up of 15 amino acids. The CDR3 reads CATSYDTELSYEQYF. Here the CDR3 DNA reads TGTGCCACCTCTTATGATACAGAACTCTCCTACGAGCAGTACTTC. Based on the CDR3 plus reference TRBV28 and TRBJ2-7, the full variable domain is DVKVTQSSRYLVKRTGEKVFLECVQDMDHENMFWYRQDPGLGLRLIYFSYDVKMKEKGDIPEGYSVSREKKERFSLILESASTNQTSMYLCATSYDTELSYEQYFGPGTRLTVT.

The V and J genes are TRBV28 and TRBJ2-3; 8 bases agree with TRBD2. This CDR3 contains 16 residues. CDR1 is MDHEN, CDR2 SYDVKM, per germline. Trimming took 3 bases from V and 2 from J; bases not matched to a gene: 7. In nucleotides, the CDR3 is TGTGCCAGCAGTTTCGCGGGAGGTAGCGTCACAGATACGCAGTATTTT. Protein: CASSFAGGSVTDTQYF.

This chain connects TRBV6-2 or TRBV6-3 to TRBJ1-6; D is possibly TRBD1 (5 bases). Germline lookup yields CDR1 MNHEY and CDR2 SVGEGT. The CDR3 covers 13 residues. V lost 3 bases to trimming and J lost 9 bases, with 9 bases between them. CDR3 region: CASSYQGGSPLHF. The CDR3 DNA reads TGTGCCAGCAGTTATCAGGGCGGTTCACCCCTCCACTTT.

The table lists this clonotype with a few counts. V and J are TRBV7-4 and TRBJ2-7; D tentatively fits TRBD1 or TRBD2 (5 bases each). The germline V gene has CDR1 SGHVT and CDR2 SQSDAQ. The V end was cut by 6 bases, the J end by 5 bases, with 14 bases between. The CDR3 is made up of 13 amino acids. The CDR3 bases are TGTGCCAGCAGACGGGACCGCTTACACGAGCAGTACTTC. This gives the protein CASRRDRLHEQYF.

CDR3 loop: CASSQGGTDRNEQFF. CDR3 bases: TGTGCCAGCAGCCAGGGGGGGACGGACCGCAATGAGCAGTTCTTC. The chain links TRBV3-1 to TRBJ2-1; 7 nucleotides line up with TRBD2. V lost 3 bases, J lost 6 bases, and 8 bases stayed unmatched. This CDR3 is built from 15 residues. Germline assignment: CDR1 LGHDT and CDR2 YNNKEL (reference sequence).

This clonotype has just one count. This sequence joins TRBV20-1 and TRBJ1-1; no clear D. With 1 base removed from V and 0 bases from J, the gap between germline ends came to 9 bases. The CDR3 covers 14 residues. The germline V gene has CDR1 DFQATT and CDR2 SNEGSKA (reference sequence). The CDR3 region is CSARVQQLNTEAFF. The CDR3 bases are TGCAGTGCTAGAGTCCAGCAATTGAACACTGAAGCTTTCTTT.

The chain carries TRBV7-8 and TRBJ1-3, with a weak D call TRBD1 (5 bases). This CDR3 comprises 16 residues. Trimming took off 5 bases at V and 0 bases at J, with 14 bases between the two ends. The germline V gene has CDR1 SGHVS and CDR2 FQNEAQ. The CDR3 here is CASSPPGPSSGNTIYF. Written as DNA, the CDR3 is TGTGCCAGCAGCCCTCCGGGACCCAGCTCTGGAAACACCATATATTTT. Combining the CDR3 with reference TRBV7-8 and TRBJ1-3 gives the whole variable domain GAGVSQSPRYKVAKRGQDVALRCDPISGHVSLFWYQQALGQGPEFLTYFQNEAQLDKSGLPSDRFFAERPEGSVSTLKIQRTQQEDSAVYLCASSPPGPSSGNTIYFGEGSWLTVV.

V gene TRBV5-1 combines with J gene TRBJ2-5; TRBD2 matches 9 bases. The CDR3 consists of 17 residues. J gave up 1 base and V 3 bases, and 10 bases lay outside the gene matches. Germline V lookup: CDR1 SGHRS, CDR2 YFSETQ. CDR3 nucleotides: TGCGCCAGCAGCTCCGGAGGGGTAGCGGGGGCCCAAGAGACCCAGTACTTC. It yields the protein CASSSGGVAGAQETQYF.

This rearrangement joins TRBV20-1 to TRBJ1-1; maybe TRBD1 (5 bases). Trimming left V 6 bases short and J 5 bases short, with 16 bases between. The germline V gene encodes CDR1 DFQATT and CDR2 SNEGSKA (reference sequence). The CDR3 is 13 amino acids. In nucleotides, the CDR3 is TGCAGTGCCCCGGGGGTAAGGGATACTGAAGCTTTCTTT. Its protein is CSAPGVRDTEAFF.

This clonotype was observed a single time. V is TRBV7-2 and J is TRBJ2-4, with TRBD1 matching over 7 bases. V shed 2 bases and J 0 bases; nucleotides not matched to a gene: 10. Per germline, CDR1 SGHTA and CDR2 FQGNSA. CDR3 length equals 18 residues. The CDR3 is CASSLLGTATLAKNIQYF. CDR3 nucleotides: TGTGCCAGCAGCTTATTGGGGACAGCGACGCTAGCCAAAAACATTCAGTACTTC.

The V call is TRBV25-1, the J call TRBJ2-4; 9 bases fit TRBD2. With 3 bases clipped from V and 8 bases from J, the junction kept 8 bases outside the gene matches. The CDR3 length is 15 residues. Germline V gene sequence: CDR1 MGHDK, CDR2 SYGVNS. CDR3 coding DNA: TGTGCCAGCAGTGATAGGGCGGGGGGGCCGCACATTCAGTACTTC. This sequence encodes CASSDRAGGPHIQYF.

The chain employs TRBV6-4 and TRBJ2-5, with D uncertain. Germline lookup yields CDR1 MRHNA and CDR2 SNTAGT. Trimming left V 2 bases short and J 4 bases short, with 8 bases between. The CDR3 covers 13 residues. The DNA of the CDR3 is TGTGCCAGCAGTGACAAGGATGGAGAGACCCAGTACTTC. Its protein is CASSDKDGETQYF.

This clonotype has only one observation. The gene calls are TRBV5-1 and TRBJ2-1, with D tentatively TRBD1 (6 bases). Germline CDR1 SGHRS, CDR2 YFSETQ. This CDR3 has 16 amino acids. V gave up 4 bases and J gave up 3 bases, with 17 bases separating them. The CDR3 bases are TGCGCCAGCAGCAAAAACCGGGACACGGTCTACAATGAGCAGTTCTTC. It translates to CASSKNRDTVYNEQFF.

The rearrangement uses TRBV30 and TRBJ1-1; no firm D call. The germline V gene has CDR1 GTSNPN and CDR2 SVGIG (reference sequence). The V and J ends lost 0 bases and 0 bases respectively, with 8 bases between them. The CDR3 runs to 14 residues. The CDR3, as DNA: TGTGCCTGGAGTGTCTATAAGGTGAACACTGAAGCTTTCTTT. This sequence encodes CAWSVYKVNTEAFF.

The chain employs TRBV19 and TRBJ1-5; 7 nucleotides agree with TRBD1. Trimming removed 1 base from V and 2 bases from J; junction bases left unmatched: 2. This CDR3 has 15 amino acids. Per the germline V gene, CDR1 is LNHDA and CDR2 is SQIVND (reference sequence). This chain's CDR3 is CASSIGTGGNQPQHF. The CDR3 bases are TGTGCCAGTAGTATAGGCACAGGGGGCAATCAGCCCCAGCATTTT. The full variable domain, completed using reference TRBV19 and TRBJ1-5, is DGGITQSPKYLFRKEGQNVTLSCEQNLNHDAMYWYRQDPGQGLRLIYYSQIVNDFQKGDIAEGYSVSREKKESFPLTVTSAQKNPTAFYLCASSIGTGGNQPQHFGDGTRLSIL.